This T cell receptor beta chain was identified in a study of cytomegalovirus exposure and HLA in healthy donors (dated by TCRdb to the late 2010s). As for the study more broadly: In an earlier analysis of 587 of the donors, approximately 260 Gb of sequence data and just under 120 million unique TCR beta sequences from roughly 190 million T cells were reported. Roughly 300 gigabases of sequencing data and about 92 million unique TCR sequences made up an early release that covered approximately 650 HLA-typed donors. All discovery cohort repertoires had been generated on a single sequencing platform. Several DR-DQ haplotypes were handled as single units for association and clustering because linkage in the cohort was strong. Of the roughly 420 genotyped donors, approximately 80% were placed in the genetic ancestry cluster associated with self-reported Caucasian donors. High-throughput TCR immunosequencing, statistical association of individual TCRs with disease status, and machine learning were combined to predict cytomegalovirus infection status. Donor age, sex, ethnicity and CMV serostatus were collected together with the repertoire data. A later genetic analysis took genome-wide SNP genotypes for about three fifths of the roughly 700 donors and used that subset as a discovery cohort. The later analysis used no new phenotypic data to find candidate immune exposures, relying instead on TCR beta sequences and their occurrence across donors. On average, around 200,000 unique TCR beta nucleotide sequences were sequenced per donor among some 420 genotyped donors of the cohort, with roughly 18% of those sequences being non-productive. The number of typed donors differed by locus: about 629-640 for A, B, C, DRB1 and DQB1; some 500 for DQA1; some 590 for DPA1; and 400 to 480 for DPB1. The study aimed to test whether cataloging public T cell receptors could reveal signatures of past pathogen exposure. The study profiled the T cell repertoires of approximately 700 subjects by immunosequencing and related them to cytomegalovirus serostatus. HLA typing covered class I and class II loci at four-digit resolution. To decide whether each TCR beta V gene segment behaved as functional or pseudogenic, an earlier analysis of nearly 600 of the donors relied on high-throughput TCR beta sequencing. In a later analysis, previously published TCR beta repertoires from several hundred donors were re-analyzed and high-resolution HLA genotyping was added so that TCR occurrence patterns could be studied. In addition to the first cohort of hundreds of subjects, a separate validation cohort of approximately 130 different subjects was used. Study-wide conclusions, independent of this receptor: A cluster of highly shared sequence variants was judged likely to represent a technical artifact of the sequencing pipeline. Because counts were too low, about 18 rarely observed V segments, including chromosome 9 orphons, were excluded from the earlier analysis of around 590 of the donors. The study listed 150 to 200 TCR beta chains as associated with cytomegalovirus. In a later analysis, several top co-occurrence clusters were reported to appear linked to parvovirus B19, influenza, CMV and Epstein-Barr virus. A later analysis found that HLA-associated TCR beta chains were more clonally expanded and had lower generation probabilities than equally common non-associated chains. Only TCR beta chains were sequenced in this cohort, and the absence of alpha or paired-chain data limited detectable features. It was suggested by the authors that the approach could potentially be generalized to other disease states and immunological phenotypes. According to a later analysis, TCR association rates differed among HLA loci, with DRB1 alleles showing the most associated TCRs and HLA-C alleles showing the fewest. Compared with the roughly 700-donor mean, donors in an Asian-associated ancestry cluster had fewer N-insertions in productive TCRs, according to a later genetic analysis. In vitro tests confirmed that three of the cytomegalovirus-associated TCR beta chains recognize cytomegalovirus antigens. Specific HLA alleles were associated with roughly 16,000 TCR beta sequences at a false discovery rate of 0.05 in a later analysis. Most TCR sequences were seen in very few donors, while some public TCRs were found in many individuals. Correlated functional status among segregating V segments might reflect linkage disequilibrium, but an unknown experimental factor could not be ruled out. The 87-base-pair reads could not distinguish some IMGT-functional V segments, including TRBV6-2 and TRBV6-3, so those segments were excluded. Roughly uniform sequencing depth across donors was assumed in presence/absence analyses, although this assumption may not hold. Broadly in line with IMGT annotations, most TCR beta V segments showed up in productive rearrangements about 87% or about 30% of the time in an earlier analysis of around 600 of the donors. According to a later analysis, most CMV-associated TCR beta chains appeared to be HLA-restricted, and the HLA associations seemed to be driven largely by CMV exposure. Because some donors lacked HLA typing at each locus, the association tests relied only on the typed subset. The classifier was reported to diagnose cytomegalovirus status with high specificity and sensitivity in both the original and validation cohorts. An association between a missense DCLRE1C variant and V-gene and J-gene trimming of TCR beta chains was found in a later genetic analysis and replicated in an independent cohort. Strong co-occurrence of HLA alleles, especially DR and DQ, made assigning TCR associations to individual alleles difficult. For the cohort, immune exposure information was limited to CMV serostatus. A further reported finding was that TCR beta sequences accurately predicted the HLA-A and HLA-B alleles for most subjects in the first cohort.

Library construction relied on the immunoSEQ multiplex PCR assay. The multiplex PCR relied on a mix of 60 forward primers for TCR Vbeta segments and 13 reverse primers for TCR Jbeta segments. The CDR3 region of rearranged TCR beta genes was amplified from genomic DNA with a multiplex PCR assay. Amplified TCR beta libraries were sequenced as 87-base-pair reads on the Illumina HiSeq System. Under the source paper's analysis protocol: A later analysis counted about 80 million unique TCR beta chains across the 550 to 700 repertoires, and 10 million to 11 million of these chains were shared by at least two donors. Raw reads were error-corrected and collapsed into unique sequences with a nearest-neighbor algorithm that merged closely related sequences to remove PCR and sequencing errors. V, D and J gene segments were assigned by aligning CDR3 sequences to IMGT reference sequences. For a sequence to be retained, at least a six-nucleotide match to both a V gene segment and a J gene segment was required. Rearrangements were classified as productive when the CDR3 lacked stop codons and remained in frame with V and J, and all other rearrangements were classified as non-productive. Following IMGT convention, CDR3 was defined as the stretch from the second conserved V-encoded cysteine up to the conserved J-encoded phenylalanine. The earlier analysis of a few hundred of the donors excluded any sequence lacking an unambiguous match to a single V gene segment. In an earlier analysis of some 590 of the donors, a V segment was called functional when productive rearrangements were above 56.7%, and segregating when the standard deviation between donors exceeded 5%. A statistical classification framework was developed to diagnose cytomegalovirus status using the catalog of TCR beta chain sequences. In a later analysis, V and J genes were assigned by comparing TCR nucleotide sequences against IMGT/GENE-DB human TR gene sequences. A later analysis assigned CDR3 sequences and most-parsimonious VDJ recombination scenarios with the TCRdist pipeline. In a later analysis, every TCR beta chain was defined by the combination of its CDR3 amino acid sequence and its V-gene family, and reads without a unique V-gene family were dropped. As a way to deal with suspected cross-contamination and a sequencing artifact, a later analysis dropped 450 to 600 nucleotide sequences that were highly shared and had low generation probability. A later analysis calculated a clonal expansion index for each public chain from normalized within-repertoire ranks of inferred template counts. In a later analysis, generation probabilities were computed using a VDJ recombination model fitted to out-of-frame rearrangements, and the results were checked against IGoR. In a later analysis, TCR-TCR, TCR-HLA and TCR-CMV co-occurrence was scored with hypergeometric tests, and a repertoire-size bias correction was applied to TCR pairs. In a later analysis, false discovery rates were estimated by permuting HLA or CMV assignments 20 times. In a later analysis, co-occurring TCRs were grouped using DBSCAN, and TCRdist sequence similarity was added for clustering within HLA-allele-positive subsets. Co-occurrence clustering excluded repertoires with fewer than 30,000 or more than 120,000 public chains, plus five with anomalous nucleotide sharing. Imported from immuneACCESS, the table was reduced by TCRdb to in-frame sequences with V and J called. These copies leave out some clones; in studies compared against another copy, an unresolved V gene accounts for under half, and the cause of the remainder is not known. That table furnishes V, J and clone size, whereas the DNA furnished D and trimming. This sample is represented by approximately 140,000 clones; approximately 72% of them were singletons. The ten largest clones capture roughly 6% of the sample.

Compared with germline, V lacks 5 bases and J lacks 1 base; bases without a gene match: 2. From the cysteine through the phenylalanine, the CDR3 covers 14 amino acids. Kept here is only the CDR3 DNA, which spans 42 bases and is read in frame from base 1. CDR1 and CDR2 (PRHDT, FYEKMQ) derive from the germline V gene (reference sequence). With respect to this clone: Its cognate antigen has yet to be identified. Base qualities are not provided; no much larger clone lies one nucleotide away.

The cohort was made up of 650 to 700 healthy bone marrow donors. Cohort members were all nominally healthy when sampled, although unrecorded immune exposures were likely present. The donor tested CMV seronegative and was one of the 352 seronegative cohort members. A peripheral blood sample was provided by each donor, and peripheral blood mononuclear cells were used for TCR beta sequencing. Genomic DNA extraction from the blood cell samples was performed with the Qiagen DNeasy Blood Extraction Kit. The sequence is built from TRBV13 and TRBJ2-5; 9 junctional bases match TRBD2. Sequencing was performed on PBMCs. The TCR comes from a woman in her fifties or sixties in good health and CMV-seronegative. At the DNA level, the sequence is TGTGCCAGCAGCACGCGGGGGGGCCAAGAGACCCAGTACTTC. The encoded protein is CASSTRGGQETQYF.